The 12 T cell receptor beta chains presented below share a single source sample, sequenced in a study of human T cells and chemical hapten exposure. The sample's time point: pre-sensitization, week 0. Treatment here: therapeutic diphenylcyclopropenone sensitization with weekly scalp DPC. TCRdb ran MiXCR on the RACE reads and lists one entry per CDR3 protein. The data hold 270,000 or so distinct CDR3 sequences, with approximately 7.5% observed a single time. The sequenced sample was whole blood, obtained in connection with sensitization to the hapten diphenylcyclopropenone (DPC). Receptor source: a man younger than 35 with alopecia areata. Some clones in this sample may be carry-over from other donors' samples.

This clonotype was picked up many times. V usage is TRBV6-2 or TRBV6-3 and J usage is TRBJ2-7; 7 bases map to TRBD1. The V gene's germline CDR1 is MNHEY and CDR2 SVGEGT. The CDR3 runs to 14 residues. V was pared by 6 bases and J by 2 bases, with 7 bases of the junction left unmatched. The CDR3 protein is CASRADRVTYEQYF. CDR3 DNA sequence: TGTGCCAGCAGGGCTGACAGGGTTACCTACGAGCAGTACTTC.

This clonotype was picked up many times. The chain uses TRBV11-2 and TRBJ1-1, with TRBD1 matching 8 bases. Trimming cost V 1 base and J 5 bases; bases outside gene matches: 9. Per the germline V gene, CDR1 is SGHAT and CDR2 is FQNNGV. The CDR3 consists of 16 residues. As DNA, the CDR3 is TGTGCCAGCAGCTTAGCTTACAGGGGGAGAGGAACTGAAGCTTTCTTT. Its protein is CASSLAYRGRGTEAFF.

The chain combines TRBV7-9 with TRBJ2-2; 8 nucleotides align to TRBD1. The germline V gene has CDR1 SEHNR and CDR2 FQNEAQ (reference sequence). This CDR3 has 16 amino acids. V lost 6 bases to trimming and J lost 2 bases; unmatched junction nucleotides: 8. The CDR3 reads CASRPGTGLNTGELFF. The CDR3 DNA follows: TGTGCCAGCAGGCCCGGGACAGGACTTAACACCGGGGAGCTGTTTTTT.

This clonotype appeared a few times. The chain links TRBV20-1 to TRBJ1-2; 11 nucleotides agree with TRBD1. Germline V gene lookup returns CDR1 DFQATT and CDR2 SNEGSKA (reference sequence). Unmatched junction bases numbered 8, after V lost 2 bases and J lost 6 bases. The CDR3 extends over 15 amino acids. The CDR3 sequence is CSARLPGQGAHGYTF. The CDR3 region has the DNA TGCAGTGCTAGACTCCCCGGACAGGGGGCGCATGGCTACACCTTC.

This chain links TRBV7-6 with TRBJ2-2; 13 bases are a match to TRBD2. J gave up 4 bases and V 5 bases, and 10 bases lay outside the gene matches. The CDR3 has 18 residues. The germline V gene has CDR1 SGHVS and CDR2 FNYEAQ. The CDR3 DNA sequence: TGTGCCAGCAGCCATAAGACTAGCGGGGGGCTTCTCACCGGGGAGCTGTTTTTT. Translation gives CASSHKTSGGLLTGELFF. Combining the CDR3 with reference TRBV7-6 and TRBJ2-2 gives the whole variable domain GAGVSQSPRYKVTKRGQDVALRCDPISGHVSLYWYRQALGQGPEFLTYFNYEAQQDKSGLPNDRFSAERPEGSISTLTIQRTEQRDSAMYRCASSHKTSGGLLTGELFFGEGSRLTVL.

This clonotype was recorded at least ten times. The rearrangement joins TRBV7-2 to TRBJ1-5; a possible D gene is TRBD1 (6 bases). The length of the CDR3 is 15 residues. V was cut by 3 bases and J by 4 bases, with 13 bases left in between. Germline V gene sequence: CDR1 SGHTA, CDR2 FQGNSA. CDR3 nucleotide sequence: TGTGCCAGCAGCTTCCGAGTGGGGGCTAATCAGCCCCAGCATTTT. This gives the protein CASSFRVGANQPQHF.

This clonotype was picked up a small number of times. This chain links TRBV4-3 with TRBJ2-5; D might be TRBD2 (6 bases). V lost 0 bases, J lost 4 bases, and 12 bases lay in between. The CDR3 sequence is 15 residues long. The germline V gene encodes CDR1 LGHNA and CDR2 YSLEER. CDR3 in amino acids: CASSQDIGGLETQYF. The CDR3 DNA sequence: TGCGCCAGCAGCCAAGATATCGGGGGACTAGAGACCCAGTACTTC.

This clonotype was seen repeatedly, ten times or more. V gene TRBV6-5 combines with J gene TRBJ2-7; the match to TRBD1 covers 8 bases. The CDR3 extends over 16 amino acids. Trimming took 0 bases from V and 5 from J; bases not matched to a gene: 9. CDR1 and CDR2 from the germline V gene are MNHEY and SVGAGI. CDR3 DNA: TGTGCCAGCAGTTACTCTGTAGGGACAGGTATACACGAGCAGTACGTC. Its translation is CASSYSVGTGIHEQYV.

This clonotype appeared a few times. V usage is TRBV9 and J usage is TRBJ1-6; no clear D gene. The germline V gene encodes CDR1 SGDLS and CDR2 YYNGEE. This CDR3 has 15 residues. Trimming stripped 0 bases from V and 6 bases from J, with 10 bases between. DNA for the CDR3: TGTGCCAGCAGCGTAGCCCTACTGGGTAATTCACCCCTCCACTTT. This translates into CASSVALLGNSPLHF.

The chain joins TRBV7-2 to TRBJ1-6; no definite D call. V lost 2 bases and J 10 bases, leaving 21 bases between the germline ends. Germline V gives CDR1 SGHTA, CDR2 FQGNSA. The CDR3 has 17 residues. The chain's CDR3 is CASSLNNVSPWYSPLHF. The CDR3 nucleotides are TGTGCCAGCAGCTTAAACAATGTTTCTCCTTGGTACTCACCCCTCCACTTT.

This clonotype was seen more than once but under ten times. The CDR3 DNA reads TGTGCCAGCCGGGGGAGAAACAATGAGCAGTTCTTC. Protein product: CASRGRNNEQFF. The chain combines TRBV6-5 with TRBJ2-1; tentatively, D is TRBD2 (6 bases). Germline lookup yields CDR1 MNHEY and CDR2 SVGAGI. The CDR3 extends over 12 amino acids. The V and J ends lost 8 bases and 5 bases respectively, with 10 bases between them.

This clonotype has ten or more counts. The chain employs TRBV10-3 and TRBJ2-3, with a weak D call TRBD2 (6 bases). The CDR3 is 16 residues long. The V gene lost 11 bases and the J gene lost 5 bases, with 26 bases spanning the gap. Germline loops: CDR1 ENHRY, CDR2 SYGVKD. The CDR3 sequence is CAGAIPGETVIDTQYF. CDR3 sequence (DNA): TGTGCCGGAGCGATACCGGGAGAGACAGTAATAGATACGCAGTATTTT.